This T cell receptor beta chain was captured by sequencing in a study of CD8+ T cells in alopecia areata. On the study more broadly: People stayed on tofacitinib for 6 to 18 months, then stopped the drug for 6 months. General study points: Scalp clonality and expanded CD8+ clones among the top 100 showed significant decreases with tofacitinib. Only one nonresponder was present, which leaves the link between baseline CD8+ expansion and response uncertain.

The treatment: oral pan-JAK inhibitor, 5-10 mg twice daily. Lesional scalp tissue (obtained by punch biopsy) and peripheral blood were collected from alopecia areata patients. Investigators isolated RNA and reverse transcribed it into cDNA to act as the sequencing template. Here immunoSEQ multiplex PCR was the method, and the copy in TCRdb shows in-frame clones only, minus some. The table includes around 270,000 clones, over 45% detected once. Germline V gene data show CDR1 as KGHSH and CDR2 as LQKENI. Trimming left V 3 bases short and J 3 bases short, with 8 bases between. The CDR3 totals 13 residues. Concerning this clone itself: Its antigen is still unknown.

The clonotype originates from a human donor with alopecia areata. V and J are TRBV18 and TRBJ1-2; D unclear. Sequenced material: CD4+ T cells sorted from blood, taken at week 24, from a patient treated with tofacitinib. Here the CDR3 reads CASSPQRDYGYTF. CDR3 DNA sequence: TGTGCCAGCTCACCCCAGAGGGACTATGGCTACACCTTC.